The text below deals with one T cell receptor (beta chain). This record comes from a study of blood T cell repertoires in COVID-19. As for the study in general: Italy, Spain and the United States were the sources of the convalescent and acute COVID-19 samples.

How the authors handled the data: Quantification of nucleated cells was approximated via reference gene primer amplification. Profiled with immunoSEQ multiplex PCR; TCRdb holds only in-frame clones, not every one. V and J calls and clone size come straight from that table; D and trimming were deduced from the DNA. The sample lists approximately 200,000 clones; 65% to 90% were seen once. Between the trimmed V and J ends, which lost 6 bases and 4 bases, there was a span of 15 bases. This CDR3 is built from 15 residues. From germline, CDR1 is MNHEY and CDR2 SMNVEV (reference sequence). The specimen was peripheral blood. The chain employs TRBV27 and TRBJ2-2; D might be TRBD1 (6 bases). This TCR was sampled from a woman in her 50s with acute or convalescent COVID-19. This chain's CDR3 is CASSVNRDTTGELFF. The DNA for the CDR3 is TGTGCCAGCAGCGTAAACCGGGACACCACCGGGGAGCTGTTTTTT.